The present T cell receptor beta chain was sequenced within a study of cytomegalovirus exposure and HLA in healthy donors. Background on the study: Ancestry clustering placed about 86% of more than 350 genotyped donors in the Caucasian-associated cluster.

Whole-study findings and limits: Common viral pathogens were later found to be apparently linked to several of the most significant clusters. A previous analysis found most TCR beta V segments productive roughly 87% or roughly 30% of the time.

A word on this clone: The antigen remains undetermined.

Primers included in the PCR were 60 Vbeta and 13 Jbeta primers. The method was immunoSEQ multiplex PCR; TCRdb's version includes in-frame clones alone and lacks a portion of them. The repertoire holds approximately 120,000 clones, about 78% seen once, with approximately 12% in the top ten. Unrecorded immune exposures were likely, despite nominal health at sampling. The CDR3 is made up of 15 amino acids. Germline CDR1 SGHTA, CDR2 FQGNSA. Trimming removed 2 bases at V and 0 bases at J, with 8 bases between. The sequencing input was PBMCs. This TCR came from a middle-aged woman in good health and CMV-seropositive. The chain employs TRBV7-2 and TRBJ1-3; unclear D gene. In DNA, the CDR3 is TGTGCCAGCAGCTTAAGCGGGAACTCTGGAAACACCATATATTTT. Its translation is CASSLSGNSGNTIYF.